One and the same sample provided the 20 T cell receptor beta chains below, sequenced in a study of blood T cell repertoires in COVID-19. Data came from immunoSEQ multiplex PCR; TCRdb stores just in-frame clones and leaves some out. The sample has around 450,000 clones, about 85% seen once; the top ten hold under 0.75%. Sequences were obtained from PBMCs or T cells enriched from blood (not recorded which). The source of these receptors is a woman under 30 who had recovered from COVID-19.

The chain recombines TRBV6-4 with TRBJ2-3, with TRBD1 as a possible D gene (6 bases). Trimming pared 5 bases from V and 3 bases from J, leaving 9 bases between. The CDR3 totals 13 residues. The germline CDR1 and CDR2 sequences are MRHNA and SNTAGT. CDR3 DNA sequence: TGTGCCAGCAGTCCTGACAGGACAGATACGCAGTATTTT. This gives the protein CASSPDRTDTQYF.

V usage is TRBV6-4 and J usage is TRBJ2-1, with D maybe TRBD2 (6 bases). The CDR3 is 14 amino acids. In germline, CDR1 is MRHNA, CDR2 SNTAGT. Trimming removed 5 bases at V and 4 bases at J, with 12 bases between. In nucleotides, the CDR3 is TGTGCCAGCAGTCCCCGGGACTCATACAATGAGCAGTTCTTC. Amino acids: CASSPRDSYNEQFF.

The chain couples TRBV28 to TRBJ1-3; 7 bases fit TRBD1. V lost 5 bases, J lost 2 bases, and 6 bases stayed unmatched. The CDR3 length is 15 residues. The V gene's germline CDR1 is MDHEN and CDR2 SYDVKM. The CDR3 DNA follows: TGTGCCAGCAGTCCAATGACAGGGCCTGGAAACACCATATATTTT. Translated: CASSPMTGPGNTIYF. Full variable domain (outside the CDR3, taken from reference TRBV28 and TRBJ1-3): DVKVTQSSRYLVKRTGEKVFLECVQDMDHENMFWYRQDPGLGLRLIYFSYDVKMKEKGDIPEGYSVSREKKERFSLILESASTNQTSMYLCASSPMTGPGNTIYFGEGSWLTVV.

The chain combines TRBV10-1 with TRBJ1-6; D remains unclear. The CDR3 has 12 residues. The germline gives CDR1 WNHNN, CDR2 SYGVQD (reference sequence). V gave up 11 bases and J gave up 8 bases, with 13 bases separating them. The CDR3 DNA reads TGCGCCTACCCAGGCGGGGATTCACCCCTCCACTTT. Its protein product is CAYPGGDSPLHF.

This clone has a handful of counts. The chain recombines TRBV3-1 (or the pseudogene TRBV3-2) with TRBJ2-7; 12 positions agree with TRBD1. Germline CDR1 is LGHDT and CDR2 is YNNKEL (reference sequence). CDR3 length equals 16 residues. Germline trimming cut 4 bases from V and 7 bases from J; bases unmatched to any gene: 11. The CDR3 DNA follows: TGTGCCAGCAGCCTTAGTCCGGGACAGGGGGCGCCTGAGCAGTACTTC. Translating gives CASSLSPGQGAPEQYF.

This clone was detected a few times. J is TRBJ1-2 and V is TRBV10-2; 9 bases agree with TRBD1. Germline CDR1 reads WSHSY; CDR2 reads SAAADI. The CDR3 extends over 16 amino acids. The trim removed 1 base at V and 3 bases at J, leaving 6 bases unmatched. The CDR3: CASSELNTGGDYGYTF. Written as DNA, the CDR3 is TGCGCCAGCAGTGAGTTGAACACAGGGGGCGACTATGGCTACACCTTC.

The gene calls are TRBV3-1 (or the pseudogene TRBV3-2) and TRBJ1-2, with TRBD1 matching 8 bases. The junction had 4 bases not matched to a gene; V was cut back by 0 bases and J by 7 bases. The CDR3 has 14 amino acids. Germline V gene sequence: CDR1 LGHDT, CDR2 YNNKEL (reference sequence). The CDR3 bases are TGTGCCAGCAGCCAAGACCCTGGACAGGGTGGCTACACCTTC. It encodes CASSQDPGQGGYTF.

Regarding this clone: Within the sample, other DNA sequences also encode this same CDR3. The chain recombines TRBV6-5 with TRBJ1-1, with D possibly matching TRBD1 (5 bases). CDR3 length: 12 residues. Germline V lookup: CDR1 MNHEY, CDR2 SVGAGI. V was cut by 11 bases and J by 1 base, with 11 bases left in between. CDR3 DNA sequence: TGTGCCTCCAGGGAGGGGAACACTGAAGCTTTCTTT. This codes for CASREGNTEAFF.

V usage is TRBV29-1 and J usage is TRBJ1-5; 9 positions agree with TRBD1. This CDR3 has 13 amino acids. Germline trimming cut 6 bases from V and 11 bases from J; bases unmatched to any gene: 11. Germline V gene data show CDR1 as SQVTM and CDR2 as ANQGSEA. The CDR3 here is CSVAQGAQEAQHF. CDR3 DNA sequence: TGCAGCGTGGCACAGGGGGCCCAGGAGGCCCAGCATTTT.

CDR3 sequence reads: CASSPLMDSFGEQYF. The DNA for the CDR3 is TGTGCCAGCAGCCCACTAATGGACAGTTTTGGCGAGCAGTACTTC. The genes are TRBV5-5 and TRBJ2-7, with D perhaps matching TRBD1 (6 bases). Germline V gene sequence: CDR1 SGHKS, CDR2 YYEKEE (reference sequence). Trimming pared 4 bases from V and 6 bases from J, leaving 20 bases between. This CDR3 spans 15 amino acids.

Remarks on this clone: One junction end does not reproduce the germline sequence, and a read error may be involved. This chain joins TRBV5-4 and TRBJ2-7; 9 bases agree with TRBD2. The CDR3 runs 13 residues. Germline CDR1 is SGHNT and CDR2 is YYREEE (reference sequence). The CDR3 DNA follows: TGTGCCAGCAGCTTGAGGGAGCGGGGGGACTCTTCCTTC. It translates to CASSLRERGDSSF. The full variable domain, with the rest looked up from reference TRBV5-4 and TRBJ2-7, is ETGVTQSPTHLIKTRGQQVTLRCSSQSGHNTVSWYQQALGQGPQFIFQYYREEENGRGNFPPRFSGLQFPNYSSELNVNALELDDSALYLCASSLRERGDSSFGPGTRLTVT.

This clone has just one count. V gene TRBV2 combines with J gene TRBJ1-2; no definite D call. The V and J ends lost 2 bases and 2 bases respectively, with 9 bases between them. Germline V gene sequence: CDR1 SNHLY, CDR2 FYNNEI. The CDR3 consists of 14 residues. The CDR3 is CASSESGNNYGYTF. The CDR3 nucleotides are TGTGCCAGCAGTGAAAGCGGCAACAACTATGGCTACACCTTC.

This chain uses TRBV7-7 with TRBJ2-7; D not certain. Germline CDR1 and CDR2: SSHAT and FNYEAQ (reference sequence). Between the trimmed V and J ends, which lost 2 bases and 2 bases, there was a span of 7 bases. CDR3 length: 13 amino acids. The CDR3: CASSLKEAYEQYF. The CDR3 nucleotides read TGTGCCAGCAGCTTAAAAGAGGCCTACGAGCAGTACTTC.

CDR3 nucleotide sequence: TGTGCCAGCAGCTCCCACTTGACGGACATGAACACTGAAGCTTTCTTT. It yields the protein CASSSHLTDMNTEAFF. This chain links TRBV5-6 with TRBJ1-1, with TRBD1 as a possible D gene (5 bases). V lost 3 bases to trimming and J lost 0 bases, with 15 bases between them. Per the germline V gene, CDR1 is SGHDT and CDR2 is YYEEEE. The CDR3 runs to 16 residues. The full variable domain, in which reference TRBV5-6 and TRBJ1-1 provide the parts outside the CDR3, is DAGVTQSPTHLIKTRGQQVTLRCSPKSGHDTVSWYQQALGQGPQFIFQYYEEEERQRGNFPDRFSGHQFPNYSSELNVNALLLGDSALYLCASSSHLTDMNTEAFFGQGTRLTVV.

J is TRBJ1-1 and V is TRBV7-9, with D possibly matching TRBD1 (6 bases). Germline CDR1 SEHNR, CDR2 FQNEAQ (reference sequence). Trimming took 2 bases from V and 6 from J, leaving 13 bases between them. This CDR3 is built from 14 residues. The DNA for the CDR3 is TGTGCCAGCAGCTTAAGTCACAGGGATCCTGAAGCTTTCTTT. Encoded protein: CASSLSHRDPEAFF.

V usage is TRBV30 and J usage is TRBJ1-2; D is ambiguous. Germline V gene sequence: CDR1 GTSNPN, CDR2 SVGIG (reference sequence). Trimming cost V 8 bases and J 5 bases, with 12 bases left between them. The CDR3 consists of 11 residues. CDR3 residues: CARLSRYGYTF. For the CDR3, the DNA is TGTGCCCGGCTCTCTAGGTATGGCTACACCTTC.

This clone was seen a few times. The V and J genes are TRBV3-1 (or the pseudogene TRBV3-2) and TRBJ1-1; 10 bases line up with TRBD1. The CDR3 loop spans 14 amino acids. Germline CDR1 is LGHDT and CDR2 is YNNKEL (reference sequence). V trimming: 4 bases; J trimming: 6 bases; junction bases outside the gene matches: 5. Here the CDR3 reads CASSRQGAYAEAFF. For the CDR3, the DNA is TGTGCCAGCAGCCGACAGGGGGCGTACGCTGAAGCTTTCTTT.

The chain is built from TRBV13 and TRBJ1-1; D is unresolved. V was trimmed by 7 bases and J by 0 bases, leaving 12 bases between them. CDR1 PRHDT and CDR2 FYEKMQ come from the germline V gene (reference sequence). The CDR3 sequence is 14 residues long. In DNA form, the CDR3 reads TGTGCCAGCACCCCGGGAGACGTGAACACTGAAGCTTTCTTT. Translated: CASTPGDVNTEAFF.

The gene calls are TRBV12-5 and TRBJ1-1; D is ambiguous. This CDR3 has 14 residues. Germline lookup yields CDR1 LGHNT and CDR2 FRNRAP. V lost 6 bases, J lost 1 base, and 12 bases lay in between. The chain's CDR3 is CASGPPPGNTEAFF. CDR3 nucleotide sequence: TGTGCTAGTGGCCCCCCTCCAGGGAACACTGAAGCTTTCTTT.

This chain links TRBV7-2 with TRBJ2-2; possibly TRBD2 for D (6 bases). The CDR3 spans 15 residues. Germline CDR1 SGHTA, CDR2 FQGNSA. Trimming stripped 1 base from V and 6 bases from J, with 12 bases between. DNA of the CDR3: TGTGCCAGCAGCTTAGAGCGACTAGGGTCCGGGGAGCTGTTTTTT. Its protein is CASSLERLGSGELFF.